These 3 T cell receptor beta chains share one sample of origin, sequenced in a study of cytomegalovirus exposure and HLA in healthy donors (dated by TCRdb to about 2017). The library relied on the immunoSEQ multiplex PCR assay. Not all clones reach the TCRdb copy of this immuneACCESS table, which keeps in-frame sequences only. Checked studies attribute under half of the gap to unresolved V genes and leave the rest unexplained. The sample data list 90,000 to 150,000 clones, and 86% of these were observed just once. The top ten hold approximately 4.9% of the sample. The material sequenced was PBMCs. All receptors derive from a man younger than 35 in good health and CMV-seronegative.

V is TRBV27 and J is TRBJ2-3, with 12 bases lining up with TRBD2. CDR3 length: 16 amino acids. Unmatched junction bases numbered 2, after V lost 2 bases and J lost 2 bases. The germline V gene has CDR1 MNHEY and CDR2 SMNVEV (reference sequence). CDR3 in DNA: TGTGCCAGCAGTTTACTAGCGGGGGGGGTCACAGATACGCAGTATTTT. Amino acid sequence: CASSLLAGGVTDTQYF.

CDR3 DNA: TGTGCCAGCAGCGTAGACAGTCACTCTGGAAACACCATATATTTT. It specifies CASSVDSHSGNTIYF. The rearrangement uses TRBV9 and TRBJ1-3; D unclear. This CDR3 is built from 15 residues. Germline lookup yields CDR1 SGDLS and CDR2 YYNGEE. V dropped 0 bases and J dropped 0 bases, with 7 bases sitting between them. Looking up the rest from reference TRBV9 and TRBJ1-3 gives the full variable domain: DSGVTQTPKHLITATGQRVTLRCSPRSGDLSVYWYQQSLDQGLQFLIQYYNGEERAKGNILERFSAQQFPDLHSELNLSSLELGDSALYFCASSVDSHSGNTIYFGEGSWLTVV.

This sequence joins TRBV6-1 and TRBJ1-5; D might be TRBD1 (6 bases). The CDR3 contains 13 residues. The V and J ends lost 6 bases and 7 bases respectively, with 13 bases between them. The V gene's germline CDR1 is MNHNS and CDR2 SASEGT. This chain's CDR3 is CASRSTGPQPQHF. The DNA for the CDR3 is TGTGCCAGCAGGAGTACAGGGCCACAGCCCCAGCATTTT.